This record covers a single T cell receptor (beta chain). There is no known antigen for this receptor. No base quality information exists; no much larger clone differs at one position. CDR1 GTSNPN and CDR2 SVGIG are derived from the germline V gene (reference sequence). The CDR3 covers 12 residues, taking in both the cysteine and the phenylalanine. Only CDR3 DNA is held: 36 bases, read in frame from base 1. Between the V and J ends, shortened by 4 bases and 2 bases respectively, the junction contains 6 bases. Peripheral blood CD8+ and CD4+ T cells from healthy donors, Susac syndrome patients and multiple sclerosis patients were profiled using high-throughput TCR beta sequencing. The Susac syndrome patients fulfilled recently defined diagnostic criteria for either definite or probable disease. CD8+ TEMRA cells were enriched by FACS, while bulk CD8+ and CD4+ T cells were purified by magnetic negative isolation. Blood was collected in EDTA tubes and processed within 24 hours, with PBMCs isolated through density gradient centrifugation. PBMCs destined for TCR sequencing were cryopreserved in liquid nitrogen and later thawed in a 37 °C water bath. The sorted or isolated CD4+, CD8+ and CD8+ TEMRA cells reached a purity of at least 90%.

This sample is part of a study of CD8 T cells in Susac syndrome (dated by TCRdb to the late 2010s). Broadly, across the study: Among the sequenced Susac syndrome patients, over five had clinically active disease and 8 or 9 were in clinical remission. At the time of blood withdrawal, Susac syndrome patients were either therapy-naive, taking corticosteroids (with some also receiving IVIg), or on IVIg alone. Whether CD8+ T cell activation and differentiation in Susac syndrome was antigen driven was tested using repertoire sequencing. The clonality of the CD8+ T cell repertoire was compared across 12 healthy donors, roughly 14 Susac syndrome patients and roughly 16 multiple sclerosis patients. The full study reports these points: Clonal expansion was observed in Susac syndrome CD8+ repertoires, with the highest expansion in CD8+ TEMRA cells and greater expansion in clinically active than in remitting patients. In the total CD8+ and CD8+ TEMRA repertoires, sixteen and five Susac-specific public clones, respectively, were identified. The number of individuals in the TCR sequencing and HLA analysis was recognized as being relatively small.

RNA was extracted using the RNeasy kit, and about 0.5 to 1 ug of the RNA was reverse transcribed with random hexamers. The immunoSEQ multiplex PCR assay, which covers 54 Vbeta and 13 Jbeta segments, was used to amplify TCR beta CDR3 regions. PCR amplification bias was corrected using a synthetic template baseline for primer optimization and computational correction. The original pipeline was this. Reads were assigned to V, D and J genes according to IMGT and analyzed in immunoSEQ Analyzer, with only productive sequences retained. Clonality was calculated as one minus the Shannon entropy normalized by log2 of the number of productive unique sequences. For each patient and control, public and private clones were evaluated among the 100 most prevalent clones. Clones were defined as Susac-specific if absent from the healthy and MS cohorts, from under 1,200 published viral clones and from other ImmuneACCESS disease sequences. Using fastp at Q25 and MiXCR, TCRdb reprocessed the public reads and kept productive beta chains. Records with the same CDR3 protein are collapsed into one entry carrying the most frequent genes and DNA. The V and J calls, along with clone size, are taken from TCRdb and not from the paper's own processing. This sample gives some 130,000 distinct CDR3 sequences in total; around 95% of them show up just once. Approximately 0.18% of the sample is held by the ten biggest clonotypes.

In this chain, TRBV30 is recombined with TRBJ1-3, with an unclear D gene assignment. Sequenced input: CD8+ T cells from PBMCs. The clonotype was recovered from a human donor with Susac syndrome. The DNA sequence follows: TGTGCCTGGATGGACCCTGGAAACACCATATATTTT. It codes for CAWMDPGNTIYF.